A selection of T cell receptor beta chains follows, all from one sample in a study of vaccination effects on CD4 cells after COVID-19. Some clones are missing from TCRdb's copy, which holds only in-frame ones; the method was immunoSEQ multiplex PCR. This sample has about 60,000 clones, with roughly 80% found just once. What these receptors recognize is not known. The sequenced sample was CD4+ T cells from PBMCs cultured with HCoV-OC43 spike peptides, obtained after COVID-19 vaccination. All receptors derive from a human donor who received a COVID-19 vaccine. Each CDR3 is given with its conserved first and last residue. The order of the fields is CDR3 DNA, CDR3 protein, clone size, V gene, J gene, D gene. The D gene is left open where the match is weak. Size values are once, few and many counts, or a class for expanded clones, and some rows have none.

CDR3 DNA: TGTGCCAGCAGCCCAGGCTCTGGAAACACCATATATTTT
CDR3 protein: CASSPGSGNTIYF
clone size: NA
V gene: TRBV3-1/TRBV3-2
J gene: TRBJ1-3
D gene: NA

CDR3 DNA: TGTGCCAGCAGTTACTCGGGGGCTTCGAATCAGCCCCAGCATTTT
CDR3 protein: CASSYSGASNQPQHF
clone size: NA
V gene: TRBV6-5
J gene: TRBJ1-5
D gene: NA

CDR3 DNA: TGTGCCAGCAGTTCTTCAGGGACCTATGGCTACACCTTC
CDR3 protein: CASSSSGTYGYTF
clone size: NA
V gene: TRBV12-3/TRBV12-4
J gene: TRBJ1-2
D gene: NA

CDR3 DNA: TGTGCCAGCAGTTACATCATGAACACTGAAGCTTTCTTT
CDR3 protein: CASSYIMNTEAFF
clone size: NA
V gene: TRBV6-6
J gene: TRBJ1-1
D gene: NA

CDR3 DNA: TGTGCCAGCAGTTACTCGAGACTCCTCACCGGGGAGCTGTTTTTT
CDR3 protein: CASSYSRLLTGELFF
clone size: NA
V gene: TRBV6-5
J gene: TRBJ2-2
D gene: NA

CDR3 DNA: TGTGCCAGCAGCATGACTTGGGATGCGGATCAGGTCCAGTACTTC
CDR3 protein: CASSMTWDADQVQYF
clone size: few
V gene: TRBV6-4
J gene: TRBJ2-5
D gene: NA

CDR3 DNA: TGTGCCAGCAGCTTGGGTTTGGGCCATCTTAAATTGAACACTGAAGCTTTCTTT
CDR3 protein: CASSLGLGHLKLNTEAFF
clone size: NA
V gene: TRBV5-6
J gene: TRBJ1-1
D gene: NA

CDR3 DNA: TGTGCCAGCAGCTTAGCAGAGAACACTGAAGCTTTCTTT
CDR3 protein: CASSLAENTEAFF
clone size: few
V gene: TRBV7-2
J gene: TRBJ1-1
D gene: NA

CDR3 DNA: TGCAGTGCTAGTGAAGGGACATCGAATGGCTACACCTTC
CDR3 protein: CSASEGTSNGYTF
clone size: NA
V gene: TRBV20-1
J gene: TRBJ1-2
D gene: NA

CDR3 DNA: TGCGCCAGCAGCCTCCGGGACAGCCAAGAGACCCAGTACTTC
CDR3 protein: CASSLRDSQETQYF
clone size: NA
V gene: TRBV5-1
J gene: TRBJ2-5
D gene: TRBD1

CDR3 DNA: TGCGCCAGCAGCTCACTTAGCGGGGGGGTACAAGAGACCCAGTACTTC
CDR3 protein: CASSSLSGGVQETQYF
clone size: NA
V gene: TRBV5-1
J gene: TRBJ2-5
D gene: TRBD2

CDR3 DNA: TGTGCCATCAGTGAGTCCAGGGGTGGGACACCTAGCACAGATACGCAGTATTTT
CDR3 protein: CAISESRGGTPSTDTQYF
clone size: NA
V gene: TRBV10-3
J gene: TRBJ2-3
D gene: NA

CDR3 DNA: TGTGCCATCAGTGAGTCCCCAGGGAGAGCGGAAGAGACCCAGTACTTC
CDR3 protein: CAISESPGRAEETQYF
clone size: once
V gene: TRBV10-3
J gene: TRBJ2-5
D gene: NA

CDR3 DNA: TGTGCCAGCAGCGGAGTGGGAGAGACCCAGTACTTC
CDR3 protein: CASSGVGETQYF
clone size: NA
V gene: TRBV9
J gene: TRBJ2-5
D gene: NA

CDR3 DNA: TGTGCCAGCAGTAGGACTGTCTACACTGAAGCTTTCTTT
CDR3 protein: CASSRTVYTEAFF
clone size: NA
V gene: TRBV28
J gene: TRBJ1-1
D gene: NA

CDR3 DNA: TGTGCCAGCAGGGGACAGGGATTGGCCGGGGAGCTGTTTTTT
CDR3 protein: CASRGQGLAGELFF
clone size: NA
V gene: TRBV6-4
J gene: TRBJ2-2
D gene: TRBD1

CDR3 DNA: TGCGCCAGCCGAGCCCTTCAGGGTAAAGAGACCCAGTACTTC
CDR3 protein: CASRALQGKETQYF
clone size: NA
V gene: TRBV5-1
J gene: TRBJ2-5
D gene: NA

CDR3 DNA: TGTGCCAGCAGTACAGGGGTTGGAAACACCATATATTTT
CDR3 protein: CASSTGVGNTIYF
clone size: NA
V gene: TRBV6-5
J gene: TRBJ1-3
D gene: TRBD1

CDR3 DNA: TGTGCCAGCAGTGAAGCCTGGGACACTGATGAAAAACTGTTTTTT
CDR3 protein: CASSEAWDTDEKLFF
clone size: NA
V gene: TRBV2
J gene: TRBJ1-4
D gene: NA

CDR3 DNA: TGTGCCAGCAGCTTAGGAGTAGGCTACACCTTC
CDR3 protein: CASSLGVGYTF
clone size: NA
V gene: TRBV11-2
J gene: TRBJ1-2
D gene: NA

CDR3 DNA: TGTGCCAGCAGTTTTCTTTTGGACCCACCCGACACCTTC
CDR3 protein: CASSFLLDPPDTF
clone size: NA
V gene: TRBV12-3/TRBV12-4
J gene: TRBJ1-2
D gene: NA

CDR3 DNA: TGTGCCAGCAGCCGACAGGGGGATGGAAACACCATATATTTT
CDR3 protein: CASSRQGDGNTIYF
clone size: once
V gene: TRBV7-9
J gene: TRBJ1-3
D gene: TRBD1

CDR3 DNA: TGTGCCATCAGTGAAAACGGCTTGTTGGGAAATCAGCCCCAGCATTTT
CDR3 protein: CAISENGLLGNQPQHF
clone size: NA
V gene: TRBV10-3
J gene: TRBJ1-5
D gene: NA

CDR3 DNA: TGTGCCAGCAGGGAGGACAGATCCATGAACACTGAAGCTTTCTTT
CDR3 protein: CASREDRSMNTEAFF
clone size: NA
V gene: TRBV2
J gene: TRBJ1-1
D gene: NA

CDR3 DNA: TGTGCCAGCAGTTCCACCCCAGGGGCGCCCTATGGCTACACCTTC
CDR3 protein: CASSSTPGAPYGYTF
clone size: NA
V gene: TRBV6-5
J gene: TRBJ1-2
D gene: NA

CDR3 DNA: TGCGCCAGCAGCCAAGAGGGCAGGGGGCGGTGGTCACCCCTCCACTTT
CDR3 protein: CASSQEGRGRWSPLHF
clone size: NA
V gene: TRBV4-3
J gene: TRBJ1-6
D gene: TRBD1

CDR3 DNA: TGCGCCAGCAGTGATCGACAGACCCTTCCTGGCTACACCTTC
CDR3 protein: CASSDRQTLPGYTF
clone size: NA
V gene: TRBV10-1
J gene: TRBJ1-2
D gene: NA

CDR3 DNA: TGTGCCAGCAGTTACACCACGACGGGGGCGAGGCCCCAGCATTTT
CDR3 protein: CASSYTTTGARPQHF
clone size: NA
V gene: TRBV6-2/TRBV6-3
J gene: TRBJ1-5
D gene: NA

CDR3 DNA: TGTGCCAGTAGTGCTAGAGTTACAGGGTCCGGGGAGCTGTTTTTT
CDR3 protein: CASSARVTGSGELFF
clone size: NA
V gene: TRBV19
J gene: TRBJ2-2
D gene: NA

CDR3 DNA: TGCGCCAGCAGCCACCCAATGCCGGGACAGGGGAAAGAGACCCAGTACTTC
CDR3 protein: CASSHPMPGQGKETQYF
clone size: NA
V gene: TRBV4-1
J gene: TRBJ2-5
D gene: TRBD1

CDR3 DNA: TGTGCCAGCTCACCCTCGAACACCGGGGAGCTGTTTTTT
CDR3 protein: CASSPSNTGELFF
clone size: NA
V gene: TRBV18
J gene: TRBJ2-2
D gene: NA

CDR3 DNA: TGCGCCAGCAGCCTCACGGGGCGGGGGGAGCTGTTTTTT
CDR3 protein: CASSLTGRGELFF
clone size: NA
V gene: TRBV5-1
J gene: TRBJ2-2
D gene: NA

CDR3 DNA: TGTGCCAGCAGCCAAGTAAATCTTCCTGCTACGCAGTATTTT
CDR3 protein: CASSQVNLPATQYF
clone size: NA
V gene: TRBV4-2
J gene: TRBJ2-3
D gene: NA

CDR3 DNA: TGTGCCAGCAGTCTCAGTGCAACTAATGAAAAACTGTTTTTT
CDR3 protein: CASSLSATNEKLFF
clone size: NA
V gene: TRBV28
J gene: TRBJ1-4
D gene: NA

CDR3 DNA: TGCGCCAGCAGCATCCTGACTAGCGGAAGCACAGATACGCAGTATTTT
CDR3 protein: CASSILTSGSTDTQYF
clone size: NA
V gene: TRBV5-1
J gene: TRBJ2-3
D gene: TRBD2

CDR3 DNA: TGCGCCAGCAGCTTGTTAGCCTCCTTGAACACTGAAGCTTTCTTT
CDR3 protein: CASSLLASLNTEAFF
clone size: few
V gene: TRBV5-1
J gene: TRBJ1-1
D gene: NA

CDR3 DNA: TGTGCCAGCTCACCCCTACCAGCGGGGACTATGAATGAGCAGTTCTTC
CDR3 protein: CASSPLPAGTMNEQFF
clone size: NA
V gene: TRBV18
J gene: TRBJ2-1
D gene: TRBD2

CDR3 DNA: TGTGCCAGTAGTATAGTTGCGGGACAGGGGAACTATGGCTACACCTTC
CDR3 protein: CASSIVAGQGNYGYTF
clone size: NA
V gene: TRBV19
J gene: TRBJ1-2
D gene: TRBD1

CDR3 DNA: TGTGCCAGCAGTAGGGTGTACCAAGAGACCCAGTACTTC
CDR3 protein: CASSRVYQETQYF
clone size: few
V gene: TRBV11-2
J gene: TRBJ2-5
D gene: NA

CDR3 DNA: TGTGCCAGCAGCTTGGAAGGCCGAGAAGCTTTCTTT
CDR3 protein: CASSLEGREAFF
clone size: NA
V gene: TRBV5-4
J gene: TRBJ1-1
D gene: NA

CDR3 DNA: TGCGCCAGCAGCCCCCGGCCTGGGGGGGCCGGGAAGGAGCAGTTCTTC
CDR3 protein: CASSPRPGGAGKEQFF
clone size: NA
V gene: TRBV5-1
J gene: TRBJ2-1
D gene: NA

CDR3 DNA: TGTGCCAGCAGTTTAGGCGTCCATAGCAATCAGCCCCAGCATTTT
CDR3 protein: CASSLGVHSNQPQHF
clone size: NA
V gene: TRBV27
J gene: TRBJ1-5
D gene: NA

CDR3 DNA: TGTGCCAGTTCCCGGGGGGGCGGGGAGACCCAGTACTTC
CDR3 protein: CASSRGGGETQYF
clone size: NA
V gene: TRBV27
J gene: TRBJ2-5
D gene: TRBD2

CDR3 DNA: TGCGCCAGCAGCCAAGATAGTACGGGGTCTGGGGCCAACGTCCTGACTTTC
CDR3 protein: CASSQDSTGSGANVLTF
clone size: NA
V gene: TRBV4-1
J gene: TRBJ2-6
D gene: NA

CDR3 DNA: TGTGCCAGCAGGACCTATGGGAACGCGGTGCGAGGCTACACCTTC
CDR3 protein: CASRTYGNAVRGYTF
clone size: NA
V gene: TRBV6-5
J gene: TRBJ1-2
D gene: NA

CDR3 DNA: TGTGCCAGCAGTTCCGGACAGGGGATGGATTCACCCCTCCACTTT
CDR3 protein: CASSSGQGMDSPLHF
clone size: once
V gene: TRBV28
J gene: TRBJ1-6
D gene: TRBD1

CDR3 DNA: TGTGCCAGCAGCTTAGAGGGCAGCCTTTTATCTGGCTACACCTTC
CDR3 protein: CASSLEGSLLSGYTF
clone size: few
V gene: TRBV7-2
J gene: TRBJ1-2
D gene: NA

CDR3 DNA: TGTGCCAGCAGACCCCTTAAGTGGACAGGGAATGAAAAACTGTTTTTT
CDR3 protein: CASRPLKWTGNEKLFF
clone size: NA
V gene: TRBV3-1/TRBV3-2
J gene: TRBJ1-4
D gene: TRBD1

CDR3 DNA: TGTGCCAGCAGCCCCCGTAGTAGCGGCTACACCGGGGAGCTGTTTTTT
CDR3 protein: CASSPRSSGYTGELFF
clone size: NA
V gene: TRBV13
J gene: TRBJ2-2
D gene: NA

CDR3 DNA: TGCGCCAGCAGCGAAGCGGGGGGGCCAGGGGATACGCAGTATTTT
CDR3 protein: CASSEAGGPGDTQYF
clone size: NA
V gene: TRBV5-1
J gene: TRBJ2-3
D gene: TRBD2